The 28 T cell receptor beta chains below come from one sample, sequenced in a study of blood T cell repertoires in COVID-19. Measured with immunoSEQ multiplex PCR; TCRdb has only the in-frame clones, and not every one. The repertoire consists of about 260,000 clones, with 87% occurring once and the leading ten covering about 1.4%. Sequencing input: peripheral blood. These receptors came from a woman in her thirties or forties who had recovered from COVID-19.

The chain uses TRBV7-2 and TRBJ1-4; TRBD1 aligns across 7 bases. Unmatched junction bases numbered 0, after V lost 1 base and J lost 10 bases. CDR3 length equals 12 residues. Looked up from germline, CDR1 is SGHTA and CDR2 is FQGNSA. The CDR3 DNA is TGTGCCAGCAGCTTAGACAGGGGAAAACTGTTTTTT. The encoded protein is CASSLDRGKLFF.

CDR3 nucleotides: TGTGCCAGCAGCCCCCGACAGGGAAATTCACCCCTCCACTTT. Translating gives CASSPRQGNSPLHF. The rearrangement joins TRBV7-2 to TRBJ1-6; 7 bases are shared with TRBD1. Germline CDR1 is SGHTA and CDR2 is FQGNSA. The trim removed 5 bases at V and 7 bases at J, leaving 5 bases unmatched. This CDR3 region has 14 residues.

The J gene is TRBJ2-1, the V gene TRBV12-5; possibly TRBD1 for D (6 bases). The CDR3 runs to 16 residues. Germline CDR1 reads LGHNT; CDR2 reads FRNRAP. Trimming removed 3 bases at V and 3 bases at J, with 15 bases between. CDR3 sequence reads: CASGFLGTSLYNEQFF. CDR3 nucleotides: TGTGCTAGTGGTTTCCTTGGGACATCACTCTACAATGAGCAGTTCTTC. The whole variable domain, remainder taken from reference TRBV12-5 and TRBJ2-1, is DARVTQTPRHKVTEMGQEVTMRCQPILGHNTVFWYRQTMMQGLELLAYFRNRAPLDDSGMPKDRFSAEMPDATLATLKIQPSEPRDSAVYFCASGFLGTSLYNEQFFGPGTRLTVL.

This clone was counted a single time. The chain recombines TRBV2 with TRBJ1-1; D is uncertain. Trimming pared 6 bases from V and 3 bases from J, leaving 17 bases between. Germline CDR1 and CDR2: SNHLY and FYNNEI. The CDR3 is 15 residues long. CDR3 sequence: CASRRDPTRDTEAFF. CDR3 sequence (DNA): TGTGCCAGCAGAAGGGATCCTACGAGGGACACTGAAGCTTTCTTT.

This clone showed up just once. This chain connects TRBV3-1 (or the pseudogene TRBV3-2) to TRBJ2-3, with a possible D match to TRBD2 (6 bases). This CDR3 has 15 residues. V lost 4 bases to trimming and J lost 2 bases, with 13 bases between them. The germline V gene encodes CDR1 LGHDT and CDR2 YNNKEL (reference sequence). The CDR3 DNA reads as TGTGCCAGCAGCCTCGCGGGGCTCCACACAGATACGCAGTATTTT. The encoded protein is CASSLAGLHTDTQYF.

This rearrangement joins TRBV5-4 to TRBJ2-6, with TRBD2 matching 7 bases. The CDR3 has 17 amino acids. Per germline, CDR1 SGHNT and CDR2 YYREEE (reference sequence). V gave up 3 bases and J gave up 0 bases; unmatched junction bases: 6. The CDR3 spells CASSWGGRHSGANVLTF. CDR3 DNA: TGTGCCAGCAGCTGGGGGGGGAGACACTCTGGGGCCAACGTCCTGACTTTC.

This chain connects TRBV10-1 to TRBJ1-2, with 9 bases fitting TRBD1. With V trimmed by 4 bases and J by 8 bases, 8 bases remained unmatched. Germline values: CDR1 WNHNN, CDR2 SYGVQD (reference sequence). The CDR3 contains 14 residues. The CDR3 here is CASSAGRDRVGYTF. Here the CDR3 DNA reads TGCGCCAGCAGTGCAGGAAGGGACAGGGTCGGCTACACCTTC.

J is TRBJ1-4 and V is TRBV9; TRBD1 matches at 8 bases. This CDR3 has 13 residues. Trimming at V came to 1 base and at J to 8 bases, leaving 1 base not matched to a gene. From germline, CDR1 is SGDLS and CDR2 YYNGEE. The CDR3, as DNA: TGTGCCAGCAGCGTAAGGACAGGGGAAAAACTGTTTTTT. Protein sequence: CASSVRTGEKLFF. Full variable domain (outside the CDR3, taken from reference TRBV9 and TRBJ1-4): DSGVTQTPKHLITATGQRVTLRCSPRSGDLSVYWYQQSLDQGLQFLIQYYNGEERAKGNILERFSAQQFPDLHSELNLSSLELGDSALYFCASSVRTGEKLFFGSGTQLSVL.

V and J are TRBV6-5 and TRBJ2-2; D may be TRBD1 (5 bases). V lost 6 bases, J lost 1 base, and 6 bases lay in between. Germline loops: CDR1 MNHEY, CDR2 SVGAGI. The CDR3 runs to 13 residues. The CDR3 spells CASRGLNTGELFF. CDR3 sequence (DNA): TGTGCCAGCAGGGGGCTGAACACCGGGGAGCTGTTTTTT.

The V gene is TRBV6-4, the J gene TRBJ2-5, with 8 bases identical to TRBD1. Germline V lookup: CDR1 MRHNA, CDR2 SNTAGT. V shed 2 bases and J 1 base; nucleotides not matched to a gene: 3. The CDR3 is made up of 15 amino acids. CDR3 sequence reads: CASSDLDRAQETQYF. The CDR3 DNA reads as TGTGCCAGCAGTGACCTGGACAGGGCCCAAGAGACCCAGTACTTC.

The chain has TRBV7-2 and TRBJ2-7; 9 nucleotides match TRBD2. V lost 1 base, J lost 0 bases, and 7 bases stayed unmatched. This CDR3 has 17 amino acids. CDR1 is SGHTA, CDR2 FQGNSA, per germline. Written as DNA, the CDR3 is TGTGCCAGCAGCTTAGGTTTGCGGGGGGGCACCTCCTACGAGCAGTACTTC. It is translated as CASSLGLRGGTSYEQYF.

The CDR3 loop is CASSLVPRQETQYF. CDR3 coding DNA: TGTGCCAGCAGCTTAGTTCCCAGACAAGAGACCCAGTACTTC. This chain joins TRBV13 and TRBJ2-5; D is undetermined. The V end lost 1 base, the J end lost 2 bases, and 8 bases lay between the germline ends. The germline V gene has CDR1 PRHDT and CDR2 FYEKMQ (reference sequence). This CDR3 has 14 residues. Together with reference TRBV13 and TRBJ2-5, the CDR3 gives the full variable domain: AAGVIQSPRHLIKEKRETATLKCYPIPRHDTVYWYQQGPGQDPQFLISFYEKMQSDKGSIPDRFSAQQFSDYHSELNMSSLELGDSALYFCASSLVPRQETQYFGPGTRLLVL.

This clone was observed a single time. The V call is TRBV7-6, the J call TRBJ1-1; TRBD1 matches at 7 bases. After removal of 5 bases from V and 0 bases from J, the junction contained 15 bases not matched to a gene. The CDR3 extends over 18 amino acids. Germline V gene sequence: CDR1 SGHVS, CDR2 FNYEAQ. The CDR3 here is CASSLYDRVGGVNTEAFF. The DNA for the CDR3 is TGTGCCAGCAGCCTTTACGACAGGGTGGGGGGAGTGAACACTGAAGCTTTCTTT.

The rearrangement uses TRBV10-3 and TRBJ1-1; TRBD1 matches at 8 bases. CDR1 is ENHRY and CDR2 is SYGVKD in the germline V gene. The CDR3 spans 16 residues. V lost 9 bases, J lost 5 bases, and 17 bases stayed unmatched. CDR3 amino acids: CAIQKGTGIQGTEAFF. The CDR3 nucleotides read TGTGCCATTCAGAAAGGGACAGGCATTCAAGGGACTGAAGCTTTCTTT.

V and J are TRBV5-6 and TRBJ1-4, with D uncertain. Trimming shortened V by 3 bases and J by 6 bases, and 6 bases separated the two germline ends. This CDR3 is 12 amino acids long. Germline V CDR1 and CDR2: SGHDT, YYEEEE. CDR3 coding DNA: TGTGCCAGCAGCTCGTCGGATGAAAAACTGTTTTTT. Its protein is CASSSSDEKLFF.

This clone came up a few times. This chain joins TRBV7-9 and TRBJ1-5, with 8 bases matching TRBD1. V lost 4 bases to trimming and J lost 9 bases; unmatched junction nucleotides: 11. The CDR3 consists of 15 residues. From germline, CDR1 is SEHNR and CDR2 FQNEAQ (reference sequence). DNA of the CDR3: TGTGCCAGCAGCTGGGGGACAGGTCGGTCTGGGCCCCAGCATTTT. Translated, it gives CASSWGTGRSGPQHF.

The chain couples TRBV6-2 or TRBV6-3 to TRBJ1-6; weak D call: TRBD1 (5 bases). The V gene's germline CDR1 is MNHEY and CDR2 SVGEGT. CDR3 length: 14 amino acids. V was pared by 4 bases and J by 7 bases, with 11 bases between. CDR3 coding DNA: TGTGCCAGCAGTTCCCCAGGGAGGAATTCACCCCTCCACTTT. Translation: CASSSPGRNSPLHF.

This chain joins TRBV18 and TRBJ1-2; D is unresolved. From germline, CDR1 is KGHSH and CDR2 LQKENI. V was clipped by 1 base and J by 1 base, with 4 bases between them. This CDR3 contains 13 residues. The CDR3 DNA is TGTGCCAGCTCACCACGGCTTAACTATGGCTACACCTTC. Translation: CASSPRLNYGYTF.

The CDR3 loop is CASSQDKGDRAYGYTF. As DNA, the CDR3 is TGTGCCAGCAGCCAAGATAAGGGGGACAGGGCCTATGGCTACACCTTC. The chain is built from TRBV14 and TRBJ1-2; 9 bases fit TRBD1. CDR3 length: 16 residues. Germline lookup yields CDR1 SGHDN and CDR2 FVKESK. V trimming: 0 bases; J trimming: 4 bases; junction bases outside the gene matches: 6.

The V gene is TRBV6-5, the J gene TRBJ2-1; 9 nucleotides align to TRBD2. Germline loops: CDR1 MNHEY, CDR2 SVGAGI. The CDR3 totals 14 residues. The junction had 5 bases not matched to a gene; V was cut back by 2 bases and J by 9 bases. CDR3 DNA: TGTGCCAGCAGTTACGCGGGGGGGCTTAGTGAGCAGTTCTTC. It yields the protein CASSYAGGLSEQFF.

This clone was detected only once. The chain carries TRBV7-2 and TRBJ2-1; 7 bases map to TRBD2. V lost 1 base to trimming and J lost 6 bases; unmatched junction nucleotides: 9. Per germline, CDR1 SGHTA and CDR2 FQGNSA. The CDR3 length is 16 residues. The CDR3 spells CASSLGGLVGPNEQFF. The CDR3 region has the DNA TGTGCCAGCAGCTTAGGAGGACTAGTTGGGCCCAATGAGCAGTTCTTC.

The CDR3, as DNA: TGTGCCAGCAGAGCCGACAGGACAAGCACAGATACGCAGTATTTT. It codes for CASRADRTSTDTQYF. J is TRBJ2-3 and V is TRBV6-4; D might be TRBD1 (6 bases). V lost 6 bases and J lost 0, with 13 bases in between. The CDR3 runs 15 residues. CDR1 and CDR2 from the germline V gene are MRHNA and SNTAGT.

This clone showed up just once. This rearrangement joins TRBV27 to TRBJ2-2; 11 nucleotides align to TRBD2. CDR3 length: 15 amino acids. Germline V gene data show CDR1 as MNHEY and CDR2 as SMNVEV (reference sequence). The trim removed 6 bases at V and 5 bases at J, leaving 5 bases unmatched. The CDR3 sequence is CASSRLAGSTGELFF. CDR3 bases: TGTGCCAGCAGCAGACTAGCGGGGAGTACCGGGGAGCTGTTTTTT.

This clone was detected only once. The chain joins TRBV24-1 to TRBJ2-1; possible D gene TRBD1, 5 bases. Germline-derived CDR1 and CDR2 are KGHDR and SFDVKD. Between the trimmed V and J ends, which lost 7 bases and 3 bases, there was a span of 12 bases. The CDR3 contains 14 residues. In DNA, the CDR3 is TGTGCCACCAGAGACAGTGGACGCTACAATGAGCAGTTCTTC. The encoded protein is CATRDSGRYNEQFF.

This rearrangement joins TRBV5-5 to TRBJ1-2; 10 bases line up with TRBD1. CDR1 is SGHKS, CDR2 YYEKEE, per germline (reference sequence). The CDR3 has 15 amino acids. V gave up 0 bases and J gave up 6 bases; unmatched junction bases: 5. CDR3 DNA: TGTGCCAGCAGCTTGGCGGGACAGGGGTTCAATGGCTACACCTTC. It specifies CASSLAGQGFNGYTF.

The chain couples TRBV6-2 or TRBV6-3 to TRBJ1-1, with 7 bases identical to TRBD1. Germline CDR1 reads MNHEY; CDR2 reads SVGEGT. V was clipped by 3 bases and J by 6 bases; unmatched bases: 7. The CDR3 is 14 amino acids. DNA for the CDR3: TGTGCCAGCAGTTATTCTGGGACAGAGTCTGAAGCTTTCTTT. Translation: CASSYSGTESEAFF.

This clone was picked up many times. This sequence joins TRBV7-2 and TRBJ1-5; 8 bases map to TRBD1. The CDR3 is 14 amino acids. Germline CDR1 SGHTA, CDR2 FQGNSA. The junction had 9 bases not matched to a gene; V was cut back by 2 bases and J by 12 bases. The CDR3 sequence: CASSLPAGGWVQHF. For the CDR3, the DNA is TGTGCCAGCAGCTTACCGGCAGGGGGCTGGGTCCAGCATTTT.

This sequence joins TRBV5-1 and TRBJ2-1; 8 bases line up with TRBD2. Trimming at V came to 9 bases and at J to 3 bases, leaving 8 bases not matched to a gene. The CDR3 length is 14 residues. The germline gives CDR1 SGHRS, CDR2 YFSETQ. CDR3 region: CATSTGGVYNEQFF. The DNA for the CDR3 is TGCGCCACCTCTACGGGGGGGGTCTACAATGAGCAGTTCTTC.